Listed here is a single T cell receptor beta chain. These data are taken from a study of blood T cell repertoires in COVID-19. The data were produced by immunoSEQ multiplex PCR, yet TCRdb's version contains in-frame clones alone and is incomplete. Found here are a few hundred thousand clones, 75% to 90% of them singletons; the top ten hold more than 3.5%. Trimming took 9 bases from V and 4 from J; bases not matched to a gene: 9. The CDR3 is 15 amino acids. Germline CDR1 KGHDR, CDR2 SFDVKD. What was sequenced was PBMCs or T cells enriched from blood (not recorded which). The TCR originated in a woman aged 25-40 years who had recovered from COVID-19. The chain couples TRBV24-1 to TRBJ2-1, with 9 nucleotides matching TRBD1. This CDR3 reads CATRGRGQGYNEQFF. DNA for the CDR3: TGTGCCACCCGAGGCAGGGGACAGGGTTACAATGAGCAGTTCTTC.